This T cell receptor (beta chain) was sequenced during a study of blood T cell repertoires in COVID-19. Per the germline V gene, CDR1 is GTSNPN and CDR2 is SVGIG (reference sequence). This CDR3 comprises 11 residues. V lost 5 bases to trimming and J lost 8 bases, with 10 bases between them. TCRdb's copy holds only in-frame clones and misses some; the assay was immunoSEQ multiplex PCR. The data hold 220,000 or so clones, with about 78% observed a single time. This receptor was identified in a woman between 70 and 85 years old with acute or convalescent COVID-19. This chain links TRBV30 with TRBJ2-1, with D unclear. The sample taken for sequencing was peripheral blood. CDR3 sequence reads: CAWSRSYEQFF. The CDR3 DNA reads TGTGCCTGGTCCCGAAGCTATGAGCAGTTCTTC.